This paragraph reports one T cell receptor (beta chain). PCR employed 60 Vbeta and 13 Jbeta primers. The table came from immunoSEQ multiplex PCR; TCRdb's copy has only in-frame clones and leaves some out. Among 150,000 to 180,000 clones listed, over 70% were seen once. J was trimmed by 3 bases and V by 5 bases; bases with no gene match: 5. The CDR3 length is 15 residues. Germline V gene lookup returns CDR1 SEHNR and CDR2 FQNEAQ (reference sequence). The data stem from a study of cytomegalovirus exposure and HLA in healthy donors. The chain recombines TRBV7-9 with TRBJ2-3; 10 bases are a match to TRBD2. Sequenced: PBMCs. The sequence came from a man aged 25-45 years in good health and CMV-seronegative. The CDR3 bases are TGTGCCAGCAGCCCTAGCGGGGGTGTAACAGATACGCAGTATTTT. As protein: CASSPSGGVTDTQYF.